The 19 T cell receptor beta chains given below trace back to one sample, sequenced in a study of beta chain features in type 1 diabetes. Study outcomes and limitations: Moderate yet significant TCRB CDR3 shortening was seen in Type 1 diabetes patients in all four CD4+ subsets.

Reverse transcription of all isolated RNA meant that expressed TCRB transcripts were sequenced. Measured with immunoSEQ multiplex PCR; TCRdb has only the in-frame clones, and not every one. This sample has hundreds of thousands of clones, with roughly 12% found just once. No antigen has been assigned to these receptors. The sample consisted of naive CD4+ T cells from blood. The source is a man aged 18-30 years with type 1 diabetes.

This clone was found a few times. CDR3 sequence (DNA): TGTGCCAGCAGTTCGATACAGGGTCATCAGCCCCAGCATTTT. This gives the protein CASSSIQGHQPQHF. The V and J genes are TRBV28 and TRBJ1-5, with D possibly being TRBD1 (6 bases). The V end was cut by 4 bases, the J end by 5 bases, with 12 bases between. Per the germline V gene, CDR1 is MDHEN and CDR2 is SYDVKM. This CDR3 contains 14 residues.

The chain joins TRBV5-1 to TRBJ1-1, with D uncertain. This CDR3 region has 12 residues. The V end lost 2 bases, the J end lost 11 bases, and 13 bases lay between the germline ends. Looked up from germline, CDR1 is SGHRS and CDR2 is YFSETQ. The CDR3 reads CASSLEGLGAFF. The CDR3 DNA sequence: TGCGCCAGCAGCTTAGAAGGGCTTGGGGCTTTCTTT.

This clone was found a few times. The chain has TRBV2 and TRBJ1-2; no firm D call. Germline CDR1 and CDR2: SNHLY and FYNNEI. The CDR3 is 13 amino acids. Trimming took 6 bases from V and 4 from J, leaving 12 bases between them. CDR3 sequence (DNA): TGTGCCAGCAGACCCGGGGAGGGCTATGGCTACACCTTC. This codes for CASRPGEGYGYTF.

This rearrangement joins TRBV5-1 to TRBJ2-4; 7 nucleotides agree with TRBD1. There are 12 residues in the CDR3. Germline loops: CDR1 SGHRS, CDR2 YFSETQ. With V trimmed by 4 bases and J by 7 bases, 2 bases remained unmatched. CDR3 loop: CASSMTGNIQYF. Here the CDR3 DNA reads TGCGCCAGCAGCATGACAGGGAACATTCAGTACTTC.

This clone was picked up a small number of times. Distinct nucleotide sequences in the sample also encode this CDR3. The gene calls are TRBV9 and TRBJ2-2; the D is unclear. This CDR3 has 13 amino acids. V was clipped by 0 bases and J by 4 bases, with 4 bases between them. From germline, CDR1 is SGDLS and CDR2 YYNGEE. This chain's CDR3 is CASSVEVTGELFF. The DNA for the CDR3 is TGTGCCAGCAGCGTAGAGGTCACCGGGGAGCTGTTTTTT.

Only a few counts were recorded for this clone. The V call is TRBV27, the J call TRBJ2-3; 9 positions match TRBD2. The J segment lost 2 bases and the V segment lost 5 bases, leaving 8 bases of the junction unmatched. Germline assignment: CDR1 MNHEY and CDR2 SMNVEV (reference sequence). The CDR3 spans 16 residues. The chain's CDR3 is CASSPTGTSPTDTQYF. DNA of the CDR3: TGTGCCAGCAGTCCCACCGGGACTAGCCCCACAGATACGCAGTATTTT.

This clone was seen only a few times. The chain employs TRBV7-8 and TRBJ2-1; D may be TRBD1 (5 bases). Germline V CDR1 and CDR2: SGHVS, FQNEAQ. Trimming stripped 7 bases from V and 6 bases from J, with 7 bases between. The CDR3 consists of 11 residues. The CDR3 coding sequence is TGTGCCAGCAAAGGGGTCAATGAGCAGTTCTTC. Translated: CASKGVNEQFF.

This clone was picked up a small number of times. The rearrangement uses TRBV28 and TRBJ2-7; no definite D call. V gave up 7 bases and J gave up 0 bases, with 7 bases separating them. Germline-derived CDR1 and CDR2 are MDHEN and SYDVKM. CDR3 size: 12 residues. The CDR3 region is CASTSGSYEQYF. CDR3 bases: TGTGCCAGCACCTCTGGCTCCTACGAGCAGTACTTC.

The CDR3 nucleotides read TGCGCCAGCAGCCCGAACCGGGACAGGGTCGGGTCACCCCTCCACTTT. Translating it yields CASSPNRDRVGSPLHF. The rearrangement links TRBV5-1 to TRBJ1-6, with 9 bases lining up with TRBD1. V was pared by 4 bases and J by 10 bases, with 12 bases of the junction left unmatched. The CDR3 runs to 16 residues. Germline CDR1 SGHRS, CDR2 YFSETQ.

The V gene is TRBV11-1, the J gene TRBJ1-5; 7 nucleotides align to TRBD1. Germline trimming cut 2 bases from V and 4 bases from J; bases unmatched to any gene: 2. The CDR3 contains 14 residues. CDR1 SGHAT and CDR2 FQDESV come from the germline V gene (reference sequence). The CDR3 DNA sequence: TGTGCCAGCAGCTTAACAGGGGCGAATCAGCCCCAGCATTTT. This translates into CASSLTGANQPQHF.

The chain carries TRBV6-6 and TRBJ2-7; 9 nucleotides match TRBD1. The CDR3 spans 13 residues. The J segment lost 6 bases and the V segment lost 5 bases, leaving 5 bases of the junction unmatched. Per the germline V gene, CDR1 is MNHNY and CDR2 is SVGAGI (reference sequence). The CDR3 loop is CASSRTGEGEQYF. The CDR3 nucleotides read TGTGCCAGCAGTCGGACAGGGGAGGGCGAGCAGTACTTC.

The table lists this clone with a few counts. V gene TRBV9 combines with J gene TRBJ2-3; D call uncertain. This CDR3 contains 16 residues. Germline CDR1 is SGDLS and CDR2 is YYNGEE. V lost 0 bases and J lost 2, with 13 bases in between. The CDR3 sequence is CASSVAQQTTTDTQYF. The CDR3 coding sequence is TGTGCCAGCAGCGTAGCGCAGCAGACAACCACAGATACGCAGTATTTT.

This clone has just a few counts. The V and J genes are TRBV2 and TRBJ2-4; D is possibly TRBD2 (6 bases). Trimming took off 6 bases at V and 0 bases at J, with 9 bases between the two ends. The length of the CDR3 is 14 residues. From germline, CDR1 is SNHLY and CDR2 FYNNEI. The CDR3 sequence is CASREGLAKNIQYF. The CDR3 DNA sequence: TGTGCCAGCAGGGAGGGGTTAGCCAAAAACATTCAGTACTTC. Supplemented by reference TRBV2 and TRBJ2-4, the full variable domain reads EPEVTQTPSHQVTQMGQEVILRCVPISNHLYFYWYRQILGQKVEFLVSFYNNEISEKSEIFDDQFSVERPDGSNFTLKIRSTKLEDSAMYFCASREGLAKNIQYFGAGTRLSVL.

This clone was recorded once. CDR3 coding DNA: TGTGCCAGCAGCTTAACTGCGGGACACCCGAACACTGAAGCTTTCTTT. Protein: CASSLTAGHPNTEAFF. The rearrangement links TRBV7-9 to TRBJ1-1; D might be TRBD1 (6 bases). V dropped 2 bases and J dropped 1 base, with 14 bases sitting between them. Germline V gene sequence: CDR1 SEHNR, CDR2 FQNEAQ (reference sequence). The CDR3 has 16 residues.

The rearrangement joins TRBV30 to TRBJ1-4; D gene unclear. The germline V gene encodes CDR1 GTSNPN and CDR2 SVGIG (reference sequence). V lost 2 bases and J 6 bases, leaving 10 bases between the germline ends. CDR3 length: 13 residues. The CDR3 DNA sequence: TGTGCCTGGAGTATACAGCAGGATGAAAAACTGTTTTTT. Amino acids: CAWSIQQDEKLFF.

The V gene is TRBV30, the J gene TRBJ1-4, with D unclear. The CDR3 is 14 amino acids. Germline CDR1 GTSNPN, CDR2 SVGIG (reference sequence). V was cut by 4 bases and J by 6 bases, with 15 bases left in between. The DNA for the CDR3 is TGTGCCTGGACTAGGTCCCGGGCGGATGAAAAACTGTTTTTT. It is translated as CAWTRSRADEKLFF.

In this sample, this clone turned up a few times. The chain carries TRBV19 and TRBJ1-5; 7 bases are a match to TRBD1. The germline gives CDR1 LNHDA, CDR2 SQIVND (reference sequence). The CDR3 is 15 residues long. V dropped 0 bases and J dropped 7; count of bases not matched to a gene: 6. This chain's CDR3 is CASSIEIGGGQPQHF. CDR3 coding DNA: TGTGCCAGTAGTATAGAGATAGGGGGCGGACAGCCCCAGCATTTT. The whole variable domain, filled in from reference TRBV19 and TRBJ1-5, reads DGGITQSPKYLFRKEGQNVTLSCEQNLNHDAMYWYRQDPGQGLRLIYYSQIVNDFQKGDIAEGYSVSREKKESFPLTVTSAQKNPTAFYLCASSIEIGGGQPQHFGDGTRLSIL.

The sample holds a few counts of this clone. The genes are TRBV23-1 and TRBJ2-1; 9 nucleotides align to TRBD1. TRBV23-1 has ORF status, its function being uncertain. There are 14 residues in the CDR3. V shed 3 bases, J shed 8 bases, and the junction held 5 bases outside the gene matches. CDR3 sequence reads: CASSHPGTGYEQFF. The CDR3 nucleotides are TGCGCCAGCAGTCACCCCGGGACAGGGTATGAGCAGTTCTTC.

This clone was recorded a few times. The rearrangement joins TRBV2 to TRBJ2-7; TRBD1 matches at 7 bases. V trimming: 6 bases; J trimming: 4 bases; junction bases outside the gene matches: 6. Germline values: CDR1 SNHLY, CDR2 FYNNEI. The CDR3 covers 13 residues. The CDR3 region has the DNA TGTGCCAGCAGGGGGACAGTAGGTTACGAGCAGTACTTC. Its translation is CASRGTVGYEQYF.